One and the same sample provided the 21 T cell receptor beta chains below, sequenced in a study of T cell clones after liver transplantation. The protocol was immunoSEQ multiplex PCR, while the TCRdb copy is restricted to in-frame clones and leaves out a portion. The table includes several thousand clones, over 70% detected once. Material: CD8+ T cells from blood, obtained just over 45 months after liver transplant. These receptors all stem from a human patient who received a liver transplant. Some of the T cells might come from the graft donor.

This chain links TRBV28 with TRBJ2-3, with no clear D. The CDR3 extends over 13 amino acids. Trimming removed 2 bases at V and 2 bases at J, with 5 bases between. CDR1 MDHEN and CDR2 SYDVKM come from the germline V gene. The chain's CDR3 is CASSLGLTDTQYF. For the CDR3, the DNA is TGTGCCAGCAGTTTAGGCCTCACAGATACGCAGTATTTT.

Comments on this clone: At the DNA level, this CDR3 is encoded by other sequences in the same sample as well. The chain recombines TRBV5-1 with TRBJ2-1, with D perhaps TRBD2 (6 bases). Per the germline V gene, CDR1 is SGHRS and CDR2 is YFSETQ. The CDR3 is made up of 14 amino acids. Trimming shortened V by 3 bases and J by 4 bases, and 11 bases separated the two germline ends. The CDR3 coding sequence is TGCGCCAGCAGCTCTGGCGGGACTTACAATGAGCAGTTCTTC. It specifies CASSSGGTYNEQFF.

The CDR3 DNA is TGCGCCAGCAGTCAGGGGATCCCCCTTCAGGAAACCGGGGAGCTGTTTTTT. It encodes CASSQGIPLQETGELFF. The chain employs TRBV23-1 and TRBJ2-2; no clear D gene. TRBV23-1 is marked as an open reading frame, function uncertain. This CDR3 has 17 residues. V was shortened by 3 bases and J by 5 bases, with 19 bases between the two germline ends.

In its sample, this clone was seen a few times. The chain joins TRBV30 to TRBJ2-7, with 9 bases matching TRBD1. Germline trimming cut 2 bases from V and 3 bases from J; bases unmatched to any gene: 5. Germline loops: CDR1 GTSNPN, CDR2 SVGIG (reference sequence). The CDR3 extends over 14 amino acids. CDR3 sequence: CAWSPGTGLYEQYF. The CDR3 bases are TGTGCCTGGAGTCCCGGGACAGGGCTCTACGAGCAGTACTTC.

The chain is built from TRBV7-6 and TRBJ2-1; a weak D match, TRBD1 (5 bases). This CDR3 is built from 17 residues. Germline loops: CDR1 SGHVS, CDR2 FNYEAQ. V was cut by 4 bases and J by 0 bases, with 16 bases left in between. The DNA for the CDR3 is TGTGCCAGCAGCTCCTGGGGCAGTATTAGCTCCTACAATGAGCAGTTCTTC. Encoded protein: CASSSWGSISSYNEQFF.

The chain combines TRBV28 with TRBJ2-1, with D tentatively TRBD2 (6 bases). Per germline, CDR1 MDHEN and CDR2 SYDVKM. Trimming pared 5 bases from V and 6 bases from J, leaving 20 bases between. The CDR3 contains 16 residues. The CDR3 bases are TGTGCCAGCAGTAGCCCGGGACTTCGGACTACCAATGAGCAGTTCTTC. This translates into CASSSPGLRTTNEQFF. The full variable domain, completed using reference TRBV28 and TRBJ2-1, is DVKVTQSSRYLVKRTGEKVFLECVQDMDHENMFWYRQDPGLGLRLIYFSYDVKMKEKGDIPEGYSVSREKKERFSLILESASTNQTSMYLCASSSPGLRTTNEQFFGPGTRLTVL.

This clone was counted between two and nine times. The V call is TRBV19, the J call TRBJ1-1, with D possibly matching TRBD1 (5 bases). The CDR3 covers 14 residues. Trimming cost V 5 bases and J 4 bases, with 14 bases left between them. CDR1 LNHDA and CDR2 SQIVND come from the germline V gene (reference sequence). This CDR3 is CASSWGLGGTEAFF. CDR3 nucleotide sequence: TGTGCCAGTAGTTGGGGCTTGGGGGGCACTGAAGCTTTCTTT.

The chain links TRBV11-2 to TRBJ1-5; D not resolved. V was trimmed by 2 bases and J by 0 bases, leaving 8 bases between them. The CDR3 extends over 15 amino acids. In germline, CDR1 is SGHAT, CDR2 FQNNGV. CDR3 in DNA: TGTGCCAGCAGCTTATACGGTTATAGCAATCAGCCCCAGCATTTT. Amino acids: CASSLYGYSNQPQHF.

The chain recombines TRBV7-2 with TRBJ1-1; D gene unclear. The ends were cut back, 6 bases at V and 0 bases at J, with 11 bases in the middle. Germline V gene lookup returns CDR1 SGHTA and CDR2 FQGNSA. The CDR3 sequence is 14 residues long. The CDR3 DNA reads TGTGCCAGCAGGGATTTGGGTATGAACACTGAAGCTTTCTTT. Its translation is CASRDLGMNTEAFF. Based on the CDR3 plus reference TRBV7-2 and TRBJ1-1, the full variable domain is GAGVSQSPSNKVTEKGKDVELRCDPISGHTALYWYRQSLGQGLEFLIYFQGNSAPDKSGLPSDRFSAERTGGSVSTLTIQRTQQEDSAVYLCASRDLGMNTEAFFGQGTRLTVV.

V is TRBV29-1 and J is TRBJ1-1, with 7 bases that match TRBD1. CDR1 and CDR2 from the germline V gene are SQVTM and ANQGSEA. V lost 4 bases and J lost 0; bases outside the gene matches: 2. The CDR3 runs to 13 residues. The CDR3 reads CSVVGQMNTEAFF. DNA for the CDR3: TGCAGCGTTGTGGGACAGATGAACACTGAAGCTTTCTTT. Supplemented by reference TRBV29-1 and TRBJ1-1, the full variable domain reads SAVISQKPSRDICQRGTSLTIQCQVDSQVTMMFWYRQQPGQSLTLIATANQGSEATYESGFVIDKFPISRPNLTFSTLTVSNMSPEDSSIYLCSVVGQMNTEAFFGQGTRLTVV.

The chain has TRBV10-3 and TRBJ1-1; D is ambiguous. Germline values: CDR1 ENHRY, CDR2 SYGVKD. Trimming took 0 bases from V and 4 from J, leaving 12 bases between them. CDR3 size: 15 residues. The CDR3 reads CAISESTVEGTEAFF. The CDR3 DNA reads TGTGCCATCAGTGAGTCGACGGTTGAGGGCACTGAAGCTTTCTTT.

The chain recombines TRBV5-8 with TRBJ2-1; a possible D gene is TRBD2 (6 bases). Germline CDR1 is SGHTS and CDR2 is YDEGEE. The V and J ends lost 5 bases and 2 bases respectively, with 14 bases between them. The CDR3 contains 15 residues. In DNA, the CDR3 is TGTGCCAGCAGTTCGGGACTCCTTGCCTACAATGAGCAGTTCTTC. It is translated as CASSSGLLAYNEQFF.

This clone was seen more than once but under ten times. The chain couples TRBV5-6 to TRBJ2-7, with TRBD1 as a possible D gene (6 bases). Germline V gene sequence: CDR1 SGHDT, CDR2 YYEEEE. Trimming cost V 2 bases and J 3 bases, with 15 bases left between them. This CDR3 region has 15 residues. The CDR3 DNA is TGTGCCAGCAGCTTCTGGTCGACAGGAGGCTACGAGCAGTACTTC. The encoded protein is CASSFWSTGGYEQYF.

V gene TRBV21-1 combines with J gene TRBJ2-1; TRBD1 reflects the table's D call only, with no check against the DNA. TRBV21-1 corresponds to a pseudogene. CDR3 length equals 11 residues. CDR3 nucleotides: TGTGCCAGCTGTATAGGGGTGGAGCAGTTCTTC. Translated, it gives CASCIGVEQFF.

CDR3 protein: CASSIGGSYNEQFF. In DNA form, the CDR3 reads TGTGCCAGTAGTATAGGGGGTTCCTACAATGAGCAGTTCTTC. The chain carries TRBV19 and TRBJ2-1; D call uncertain. The V and J ends lost 1 base and 1 base respectively, with 5 bases between them. The CDR3 runs 14 residues. The germline CDR1 and CDR2 sequences are LNHDA and SQIVND (reference sequence).

This rearrangement joins TRBV28 to TRBJ1-2, with a weak D call TRBD1 (5 bases). V lost 3 bases, J lost 7 bases, and 18 bases lay in between. CDR1 and CDR2 (germline): MDHEN, SYDVKM. The CDR3 spans 15 residues. For the CDR3, the DNA is TGTGCCAGCAGTTTTCCGGGACTCCAGGCTAGTGGCTACACCTTC. This translates into CASSFPGLQASGYTF.

The chain employs TRBV28 and TRBJ2-7; D is possibly TRBD1 or TRBD2 (5 bases each). The length of the CDR3 is 14 residues. CDR1 MDHEN and CDR2 SYDVKM come from the germline V gene. Trimming took off 5 bases at V and 5 bases at J, with 16 bases between the two ends. The CDR3 reads CASSARRESDEQYF. CDR3 DNA: TGTGCCAGCAGTGCCCGCAGGGAGTCCGACGAGCAGTACTTC.

This rearrangement joins TRBV18 to TRBJ2-3; D call uncertain. Trimming removed 3 bases from V and 2 bases from J, with 9 bases in between. Per the germline V gene, CDR1 is KGHSH and CDR2 is LQKENI. The CDR3 covers 14 residues. For the CDR3, the DNA is TGTGCCAGCTCACCCGTCGACCACACAGATACGCAGTATTTT. Protein product: CASSPVDHTDTQYF.

This sequence joins TRBV19 and TRBJ1-5; 7 positions agree with TRBD1. V trimming: 7 bases; J trimming: 3 bases; junction bases outside the gene matches: 6. Germline CDR1 LNHDA, CDR2 SQIVND (reference sequence). The CDR3 length is 14 residues. Here the CDR3 DNA reads TGTGCCAGTATTTCACAGGGGTACAATCAGCCCCAGCATTTT. Protein sequence: CASISQGYNQPQHF.

The rearrangement joins TRBV7-2 to TRBJ2-3, with 9 bases matching TRBD1. From germline, CDR1 is SGHTA and CDR2 FQGNSA. V shed 1 base, J shed 2 bases, and the junction held 4 bases outside the gene matches. The CDR3 covers 16 residues. DNA of the CDR3: TGTGCCAGCAGCTTAGAAGGGACAGGGTCCACAGATACGCAGTATTTT. This sequence encodes CASSLEGTGSTDTQYF.

The rearrangement uses TRBV7-9 and TRBJ2-3; no reliable D call. Trimming left V 6 bases short and J 3 bases short, with 16 bases between. The CDR3 covers 15 residues. Germline V gene lookup returns CDR1 SEHNR and CDR2 FQNEAQ (reference sequence). CDR3 region: CASSPGKAATDTQYF. CDR3 DNA: TGTGCCAGCAGTCCCGGAAAGGCTGCGACAGATACGCAGTATTTT.